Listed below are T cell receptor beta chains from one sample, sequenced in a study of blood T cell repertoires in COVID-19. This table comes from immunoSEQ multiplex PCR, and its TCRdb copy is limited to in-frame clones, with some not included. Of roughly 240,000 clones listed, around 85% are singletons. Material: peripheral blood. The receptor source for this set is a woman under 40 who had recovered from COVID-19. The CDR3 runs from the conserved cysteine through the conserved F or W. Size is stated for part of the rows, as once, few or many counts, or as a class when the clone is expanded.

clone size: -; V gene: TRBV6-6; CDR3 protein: CASSADLPSYEQYF
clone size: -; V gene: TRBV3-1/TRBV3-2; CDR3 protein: CASSQDRLRYGYTF
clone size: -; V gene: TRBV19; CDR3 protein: CASSTLAGSPTDTQYF
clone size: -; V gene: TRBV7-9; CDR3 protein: CASSLGGEQETQYF
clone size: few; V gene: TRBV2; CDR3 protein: CASSDRPGTEAFF
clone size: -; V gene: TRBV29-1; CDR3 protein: CSVEGRGGRGGTDTQYF
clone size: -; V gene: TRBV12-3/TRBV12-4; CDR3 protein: CASSPDLNQPQHF
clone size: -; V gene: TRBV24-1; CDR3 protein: CATSDLLARTVSTDTQYF
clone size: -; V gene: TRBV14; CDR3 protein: CASSQSVPGEAFF
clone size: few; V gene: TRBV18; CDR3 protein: CASSLNNRIYEQYF
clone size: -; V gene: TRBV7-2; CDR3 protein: CASSLGFFSSYNEQFF
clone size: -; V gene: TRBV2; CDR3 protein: CASTYTDTQYF
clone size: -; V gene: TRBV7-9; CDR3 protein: CASSWPSGGDTYEQYF
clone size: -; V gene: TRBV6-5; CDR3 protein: CASSYTRDSYEQYF
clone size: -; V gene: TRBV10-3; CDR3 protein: CATGLRPGLGGAFF
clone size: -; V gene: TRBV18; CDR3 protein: CASSPKASGANVLTF
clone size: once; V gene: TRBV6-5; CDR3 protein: CASSYQASEQFF
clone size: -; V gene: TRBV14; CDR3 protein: CASSQGIALDYGYTF
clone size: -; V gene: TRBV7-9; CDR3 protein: CASSRRDTSSYNSPLHF
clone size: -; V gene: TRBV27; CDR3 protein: CASGLTRDLHEQFF
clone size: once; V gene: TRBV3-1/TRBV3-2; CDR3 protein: CASSQGSRGNEQFF
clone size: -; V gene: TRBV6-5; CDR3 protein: CASSFIASGDTQYF
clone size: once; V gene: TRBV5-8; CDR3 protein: CASSLGQGRDSPLHF
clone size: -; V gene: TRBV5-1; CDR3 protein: CASSLARGPQETQYF
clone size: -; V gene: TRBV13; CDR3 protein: CASKLAGSYEQYF
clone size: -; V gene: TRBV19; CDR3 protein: CASSIGGTYRTYGYTF
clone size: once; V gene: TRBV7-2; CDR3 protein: CASSLVRGYEQYF
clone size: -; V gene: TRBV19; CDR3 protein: CASSNQQVINQPQHF
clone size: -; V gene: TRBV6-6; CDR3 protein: CASRVGGAQDTQYF
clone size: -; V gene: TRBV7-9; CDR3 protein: CASSLTLGGGYEQYF
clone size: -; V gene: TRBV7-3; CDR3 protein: CASSRLAGGRPSYTDTQYF
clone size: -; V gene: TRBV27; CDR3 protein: CASSLGKTVPAAYEQYF
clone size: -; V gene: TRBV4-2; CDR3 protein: CASSQSTGAGDYEQYF